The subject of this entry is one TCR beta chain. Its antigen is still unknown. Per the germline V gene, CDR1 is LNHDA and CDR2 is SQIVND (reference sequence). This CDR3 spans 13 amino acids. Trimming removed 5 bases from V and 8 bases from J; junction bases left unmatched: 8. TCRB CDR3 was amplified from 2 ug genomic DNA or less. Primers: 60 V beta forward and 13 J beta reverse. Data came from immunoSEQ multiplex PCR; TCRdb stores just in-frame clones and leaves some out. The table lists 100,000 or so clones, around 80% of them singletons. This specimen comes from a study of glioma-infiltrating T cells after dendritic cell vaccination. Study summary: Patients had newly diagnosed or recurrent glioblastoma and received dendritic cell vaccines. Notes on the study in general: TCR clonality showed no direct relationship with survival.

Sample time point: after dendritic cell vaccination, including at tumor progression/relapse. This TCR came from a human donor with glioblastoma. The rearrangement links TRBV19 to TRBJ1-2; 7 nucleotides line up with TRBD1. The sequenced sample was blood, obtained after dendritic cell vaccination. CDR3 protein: CASSPGQRQGYTF. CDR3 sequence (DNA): TGTGCCAGTAGTCCGGGACAGCGGCAGGGCTACACCTTC. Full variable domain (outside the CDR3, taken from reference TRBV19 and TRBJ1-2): DGGITQSPKYLFRKEGQNVTLSCEQNLNHDAMYWYRQDPGQGLRLIYYSQIVNDFQKGDIAEGYSVSREKKESFPLTVTSAQKNPTAFYLCASSPGQRQGYTFGSGTRLTVV.